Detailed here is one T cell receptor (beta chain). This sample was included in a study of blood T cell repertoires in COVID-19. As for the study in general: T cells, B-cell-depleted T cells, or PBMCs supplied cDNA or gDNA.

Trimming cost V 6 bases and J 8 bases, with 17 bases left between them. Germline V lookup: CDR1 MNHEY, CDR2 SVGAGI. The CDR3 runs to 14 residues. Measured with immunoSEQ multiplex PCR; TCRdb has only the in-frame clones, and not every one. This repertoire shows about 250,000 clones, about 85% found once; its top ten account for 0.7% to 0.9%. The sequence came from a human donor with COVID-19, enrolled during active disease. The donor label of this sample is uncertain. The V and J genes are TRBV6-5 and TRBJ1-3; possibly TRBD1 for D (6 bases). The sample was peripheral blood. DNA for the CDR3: TGTGCCAGCAGCAAGGGGGACGCCCGTGACACCATATATTTT. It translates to CASSKGDARDTIYF.